These 2 T cell receptor beta chains originate from one sample sequenced in a study of blood T cell repertoires in COVID-19. Repertoires were generated with immunoSEQ multiplex PCR, while TCRdb's copy carries only in-frame clones and drops some. The repertoire holds approximately 430,000 clones, with about nine tenths as singletons. Sequencing was performed on peripheral blood. Receptors were obtained from a woman in her thirties with active or convalescent COVID-19.

The CDR3, as DNA: TGTGCCAGCAGCTTAGATTCCAGAGCGGGAGGCGAGCAGTACTTC. The encoded protein is CASSLDSRAGGEQYF. The gene calls are TRBV7-2 and TRBJ2-7, with 9 bases fitting TRBD2. There are 15 residues in the CDR3. Germline V CDR1 and CDR2: SGHTA, FQGNSA. V shed 1 base and J 6 bases; nucleotides not matched to a gene: 7.

J is TRBJ1-2 and V is TRBV3-1 (or the pseudogene TRBV3-2), with D perhaps matching TRBD1 (5 bases). V shed 0 bases and J shed 1 base, with 15 bases lying between them. CDR3 length: 17 amino acids. Germline CDR1 is LGHDT and CDR2 is YNNKEL (reference sequence). The CDR3 here is CASSQDVGLGLNYGYTF. The CDR3 coding sequence is TGTGCCAGCAGCCAAGATGTGGGATTGGGGCTTAACTATGGCTACACCTTC.